This T cell receptor beta chain was identified during a study of T cells expressing NK-cell markers. Study information: Beta-chain profiling covered CD3+CD56+NKG2C+, CD3+CD56+NKG2C- and CD3+CD56-NKG2C+ sorted subsets.

Whole-study results and caveats: Whether expanded NKG2C+ T cell clones were HCMV specific stayed uncertain. Four donors showed these clonotypes also leading the CD3+CD56-NKG2C+ fraction. Roughly six donors showed dominant NKG2C+ clonotypes comprising roughly 1.0-7.0% of their CD8+ T cells.

CDR3 length: 13 residues. The germline V gene has CDR1 SQVTM and CDR2 ANQGSEA. TCRdb re-analyzed the 5' RACE reads; it lists each CDR3 protein once, without DNA. The sample has a few hundred thousand distinct CDR3 sequences. On this clonotype: Its antigen remains unidentified.

The sequencing input was blood T cells: a sorted CD56 or NKG2C T cell subset, CD4+ or CD8+ T cells, or bulk PBMC T cells (not recorded which). This rearrangement joins TRBV29-1 to TRBJ2-7. The origin of this receptor is a man aged 18-70 years in good health. The CDR3 reads CSVAEGSRYEQYF.